This section outlines one T cell receptor (beta chain) sequence together with its context. Its specificity is not known. Naive CD8 populations comprised CD45RO-negative cells positively selected for CCR7, excluding terminally differentiated effector memory CD45RA+ cells. This entry is derived from a study of shared clonotypes between healthy human individuals. The CDR3 length is 16 residues. From germline, CDR1 is MDHEN and CDR2 SYDVKM. V was shortened by 2 bases and J by 5 bases, with 16 bases between the two germline ends. Study-wide findings and caveats: Investigators collected only blood, and repertoires in tissues likely differ.

Here immunoSEQ multiplex PCR was the method, and the copy in TCRdb shows in-frame clones only, minus some. In the table there are some 2 million clones, just under 95% of which are singletons. The J gene is TRBJ2-1, the V gene TRBV28; weak D call: TRBD2 (6 bases). The specimen was naive CD8+ T cells sorted from blood. This receptor was obtained from a man aged 18 to 29 in good health. The CDR3 reads CASSLNEMVADNEQFF. Here the CDR3 DNA reads TGTGCCAGCAGTTTAAACGAAATGGTAGCGGACAATGAGCAGTTCTTC. The entire variable domain, with the rest obtained from reference TRBV28 and TRBJ2-1, is as follows: DVKVTQSSRYLVKRTGEKVFLECVQDMDHENMFWYRQDPGLGLRLIYFSYDVKMKEKGDIPEGYSVSREKKERFSLILESASTNQTSMYLCASSLNEMVADNEQFFGPGTRLTVL.